A selection of T cell receptor beta chains follows, all from one sample in a study of PD-L1 blockade in urothelial cancer. Profiling relied on immunoSEQ multiplex PCR, and the TCRdb table lists in-frame clones only, not all of them. This sample has 43,000 or so clones; 80% occur once, and the top ten carry around 16%. The sample here was PBMCs, taken around atezolizumab (anti-PD-L1) treatment. Receptors originate from a man aged 55-75 years with urothelial cancer. Each CDR3 is given with its conserved first and last residue. D genes are given only for firm matches. Part of the rows lack a size; the others show once, few, many or a class for expanded clones.

>TRBJ2-1|-|TRBV15|-
TGTGCCACCAGCAAGGACAGTACTTACAATGAGCAGTTCTTC
CATSKDSTYNEQFF
>TRBJ1-5|TRBD1|TRBV28|-
TGTGCCAGCACCAAAACAGGGGGCTCTGGACAGCCCCAGCATTTT
CASTKTGGSGQPQHF
>TRBJ1-4|-|TRBV4-1|-
TGCGCCAGCAGCCAAGGGCCTGTAACTAATGAAAAACTGTTTTTT
CASSQGPVTNEKLFF
>TRBJ2-3|-|TRBV7-2|-
TGTGCCAGCAGCTTAGCAGCCCTTGCCACAGATACGCAGTATTTT
CASSLAALATDTQYF
>TRBJ1-2|TRBD1|TRBV30|-
TGTGCCTGGAGGAGACAGGGGGCGGCTAACTATGGCTACACCTTC
CAWRRQGAANYGYTF
>TRBJ2-2|-|TRBV7-9|-
TGTGCCAGCAGATACGAGGGGGACACCGGGGAGCTGTTTTTT
CASRYEGDTGELFF
>TRBJ2-2|-|TRBV6-6|-
TGTGCCAGCAGTTCAGGAAACACCGGGGAGCTGTTTTTT
CASSSGNTGELFF
>TRBJ1-2|-|TRBV10-1|few
TGCGCCAGCAGTGATGGCACATACTATGGCTACACCTTC
CASSDGTYYGYTF
>TRBJ2-5|TRBD2|TRBV28|-
TGTGCCAGCACCAGGCTCGGACTAGCGGGAGGGGTGGAAGAGACCCAGTACTTC
CASTRLGLAGGVEETQYF
>TRBJ1-1|TRBD1|TRBV5-6|-
TGTGCCAGCAGCTTCCGGGACAGGGCCACTGAAGCTTTCTTT
CASSFRDRATEAFF
>TRBJ2-2|TRBD2|TRBV7-2|-
TGTGCCAGCAGACGCGGGACTAGCGGGACCGGGGAGCTGTTTTTT
CASRRGTSGTGELFF
>TRBJ1-3|-|TRBV30|-
TGTGCCTGGAGCCTGCGGGACTCTGGAAACACCATATATTTT
CAWSLRDSGNTIYF
>TRBJ2-7|TRBD2|TRBV4-2|-
TGTGCCAGCAGCCAAGATCAGATAGCGGGAGGAAAAAAGTACTTC
CASSQDQIAGGKKYF
>TRBJ2-1|TRBD1|TRBV20-1|few
TGCAGTGCCGGGACAGATCAGTTCTTC
CSAGTDQFF
>TRBJ1-3|-|TRBV29-1|-
TGCAGCGTTCTCCAGATAACTGGAAACACCATATATTTT
CSVLQITGNTIYF
>TRBJ1-2|TRBD1|TRBV6-5|few
TGTGCCAGCAGGCCGGACAGGGGTCAATATGGCTACACCTTC
CASRPDRGQYGYTF
>TRBJ2-3|TRBD2|TRBV7-8|-
TGTGCCAGCAGCTTAGTTGGGGGAGGGCCGACAGATACGCAGTATTTT
CASSLVGGGPTDTQYF
>TRBJ2-3|-|TRBV4-3|-
TGCGCCAGCAGCCAAGAGGGGCGGCCCACAGATACGCAGTATTTT
CASSQEGRPTDTQYF
>TRBJ1-3|-|TRBV14|few
TGTGCCAGCAGCCCCAGACTGCTCTCTGGAAACACCATATATTTT
CASSPRLLSGNTIYF
>TRBJ2-1|-|TRBV7-6|-
TGTGCCAGCAGCGCTAGAAATGAGCAGTTCTTC
CASSARNEQFF
>TRBJ2-7|-|TRBV21-1|-
TGTGCCAGCAGCAAAGAGGGCCGGGACAGGGCCATCCAGCGCCCCTCCTACGAGCAGTACTTC
CASSKEGRDRAIQRPSYEQYF
>TRBJ1-2|-|TRBV4-3|few
TGCGCCAGCAGCCAAGCGCGGGGGGCCAGCTATGGCTACACCTTC
CASSQARGASYGYTF
>TRBJ1-4|-|TRBV2|-
TGTGCCAGCAGTTTCAGGCCTCCGCGTGAAAAACTGTTTTTT
CASSFRPPREKLFF
>TRBJ1-2|-|TRBV7-2|-
TGTGCCAGCAGCCCTGGACAGAACTATGGCTACACCTTC
CASSPGQNYGYTF
>TRBJ1-1|-|TRBV5-6|-
TGTGCCAGCAGCAGGGGAAGATCCACTGAAGCTTTCTTT
CASSRGRSTEAFF
>TRBJ2-3|-|TRBV7-2|-
TGTGCCAGCAGCTCCCGGTCCGTACCTAGCACAGATACGCAGTATTTT
CASSSRSVPSTDTQYF
>TRBJ2-7|TRBD2|TRBV6-5|-
TGTGCCAGCAGTTACGAGGGAGCGGGGGGAAGCTACGAGCAGTACTTC
CASSYEGAGGSYEQYF
>TRBJ1-1|-|TRBV4-1|-
TGCGCCAGCAGCCAAGTGGACAGCAACACTGAAGCTTTCTTT
CASSQVDSNTEAFF
>TRBJ2-2|TRBD2|TRBV10-2|-
TGCGCCAGCGAGGAAAAACTAGCGGGAGGCCTCGGGGAGCTGTTTTTT
CASEEKLAGGLGELFF
>TRBJ2-5|-|TRBV12-5|-
TGTGCTAGTGGTTTGGCGGGGTCCCGGACCCAGTACTTC
CASGLAGSRTQYF
>TRBJ1-1|-|TRBV10-2|-
TGCGCCAGCAGGGCGGGGTCCGTGGGTGAAGCTTTCTTT
CASRAGSVGEAFF
>TRBJ1-1|-|TRBV28|-
TGTGCCAGCAGTTCCTACCTTAGATCCAGGGCCCCAACCCCTGAAGCTTTCTTT
CASSSYLRSRAPTPEAFF
>TRBJ1-5|TRBD1|TRBV29-1|-
TGCAGCGCACAGGGGGCGGGCAATCAGCCCCAGCATTTT
CSAQGAGNQPQHF